These T cell receptor beta chains were read from a single sample in a study of blood T cell repertoires in COVID-19. Clones were read by immunoSEQ multiplex PCR, and TCRdb kept only the in-frame ones, dropping some. Of some 120,000 clones listed, around four fifths are singletons. The sequencing sample was made of PBMCs or T cells enriched from blood (not recorded which). Receptors were obtained from a young man who had recovered from COVID-19. Each CDR3 is given with its conserved first and last residue. The order of the fields is J gene, V gene, D gene, clone size, CDR3 DNA, CDR3 protein. D genes are given only for firm matches. Size is omitted from some rows. Given values are once, few, many or a class for expanded clones.

TRBJ2-5,TRBV7-6,NA,NA,TGTGCCAGCAGCTCCACTGGGACACTGGGGGAGACCCAGTACTTC,CASSSTGTLGETQYF
TRBJ2-1,TRBV7-8,NA,NA,TGTGCCAGCAGCGCCATGAGGGCCTACAATGAGCAGTTCTTC,CASSAMRAYNEQFF
TRBJ2-3,TRBV19,TRBD1,NA,TGTGCCAGTAGTACCGGGACAGGGGGCACCACAGATACGCAGTATTTT,CASSTGTGGTTDTQYF
TRBJ2-3,TRBV5-8,NA,NA,TGTGCCAGCAGCTTGTCGTTCCGGGGGAGGGATACGCAGTATTTT,CASSLSFRGRDTQYF
TRBJ1-5,TRBV19,NA,NA,TGTGCCAGTAGTATCAGACAGAATAGCAATCAGCCCCAGCATTTT,CASSIRQNSNQPQHF
TRBJ1-6,TRBV6-6,NA,NA,TGTGCCAGCAACCAGGGTATGAATTCACCCCTCCACTTT,CASNQGMNSPLHF
TRBJ2-2,TRBV2,NA,NA,TGTGCCAGCAACAGGGACACCGGGGAGCTGTTTTTT,CASNRDTGELFF
TRBJ1-2,TRBV6-5,TRBD1,NA,TGTGCCAGCAGTTACACTGGGGGACAGGGAGACTATGGCTACACCTTC,CASSYTGGQGDYGYTF
TRBJ1-4,TRBV19,NA,NA,TGTGCCAGTAGTAGCCGGGGTTTTGGTGAAAAACTGTTTTTT,CASSSRGFGEKLFF
TRBJ1-6,TRBV20-1,NA,once,TGCAGTGCTAGTGTCCAGGGTCGAGATTCACCCCTCCACTTT,CSASVQGRDSPLHF
TRBJ2-7,TRBV10-3,NA,NA,TGTGCCATTGAATCAGGGGGGTCCTACGAGCAGTACTTC,CAIESGGSYEQYF
TRBJ2-7,TRBV6-5,TRBD2,once,TGTGCCAGCAGTTACTCAGCGGGGACCCTTTTCGAGCAGTACTTC,CASSYSAGTLFEQYF
TRBJ2-3,TRBV9,TRBD1,NA,TGTGCCAGCAGCGTAAGACAGGGGGTAGAAGATACGCAGTATTTT,CASSVRQGVEDTQYF
TRBJ1-2,TRBV6-6,NA,NA,TGTGCCAGCAGAGAACAGGGTTCTAACTATGGCTACACCTTC,CASREQGSNYGYTF
TRBJ2-1,TRBV2,TRBD2,once,TGTGCCAGCAGTTTCGGGCTAGCGGGCTACAATGAGCAGTTCTTC,CASSFGLAGYNEQFF
TRBJ2-6,TRBV9,TRBD1,NA,TGTGCCAGCAGCGGACAGACAGGGTATGGGGCCAACGTCCTGACTTTC,CASSGQTGYGANVLTF
TRBJ2-2,TRBV6-1,NA,NA,TGTGCCAGCAGTGACAGCATGGGCTCAAACACCGGGGAGCTGTTTTTT,CASSDSMGSNTGELFF
TRBJ1-5,TRBV7-6,NA,few,TGTGCCAGCAGCTTAGAAGTGGTCCAAAGCCCCAATCAGCCCCAGCATTTT,CASSLEVVQSPNQPQHF
TRBJ1-5,TRBV28,TRBD1,NA,TGTGCCAGCAGTGCCTCGGACAGGGGAAATCAGCCCCAGCATTTT,CASSASDRGNQPQHF
TRBJ1-1,TRBV2,NA,few,TGTGCCAGCAAACGACGGGGGACGAACACTGAAGCTTTCTTT,CASKRRGTNTEAFF
TRBJ1-4,TRBV10-3,NA,once,TGTGCCATCAGCTCCCAGGGGAATGAAAAACTGTTTTTT,CAISSQGNEKLFF
TRBJ1-5,TRBV10-2,NA,NA,TGCGCCAGCAGTGAGTCATCACAGGAGAATCAGCCCCAGCATTTT,CASSESSQENQPQHF
TRBJ1-6,TRBV18,NA,NA,TGTGCCAGCTCACCACCGGCCTCCAGAACCTTTGGTTCACCCCTCCACTTT,CASSPPASRTFGSPLHF
TRBJ2-3,TRBV27,TRBD2,NA,TGTGCCAGCAGTGCCGCCCCTAGCGGGTTGGGCGCAGATACGCAGTATTTT,CASSAAPSGLGADTQYF
TRBJ1-3,TRBV18,NA,NA,TGTGCCAGCTCACCCTTCGGAAACACCATATATTTT,CASSPFGNTIYF
TRBJ2-5,TRBV6-2/TRBV6-3,TRBD1,NA,TGTGCCAGCAGCCGGACAGGGGGCTGGCAAGAGACCCAGTACTTC,CASSRTGGWQETQYF
TRBJ2-7,TRBV7-3,NA,NA,TGTGCCAGCAGTCTGGGGCCCTCGAGCGAGCAGTACTTC,CASSLGPSSEQYF
TRBJ2-5,TRBV15,TRBD2,NA,TGTGCCACCAGCAGAGGGGGACTAGCTGAGGAGACCCAGTACTTC,CATSRGGLAEETQYF
TRBJ2-1,TRBV27,NA,NA,TGTGCCAGCAGTGCTATCGAACAGGGAAATGAGCAGTTCTTC,CASSAIEQGNEQFF
TRBJ1-2,TRBV6-5,TRBD1,NA,TGTGCCAGCAGCGTAGACAGGGAAACATTCTATGGCTACACCTTC,CASSVDRETFYGYTF
TRBJ1-5,TRBV6-5,NA,NA,TGTGCCAGCAGCGACAGTCCCTTGGAGCCCCAGCATTTT,CASSDSPLEPQHF
TRBJ2-2,TRBV7-7,TRBD1,NA,TGTGCCAGCAGCTTGTCAGACAGGGGGTCCACCGGGGAGCTGTTTTTT,CASSLSDRGSTGELFF
TRBJ1-5,TRBV27,TRBD1,NA,TGTGCCAGCAGCGGGACAGGGAGACAGCCCCAGCATTTT,CASSGTGRQPQHF
TRBJ2-3,TRBV7-9,TRBD2,NA,TGTGCCAGCAGCTTGCCATTAGTACGGCTAGCGGGAGGAAGGACGCAGTATTTT,CASSLPLVRLAGGRTQYF
TRBJ2-5,TRBV5-5,TRBD1,NA,TGTGCCAGCGGAGGGACAGGGGGATCTAAAGAGACCCAGTACTTC,CASGGTGGSKETQYF
TRBJ1-2,TRBV2,TRBD1,once,TGTGCCAGCAGAAACGACAGGGGGTGGAACTATGGCTACACCTTC,CASRNDRGWNYGYTF
TRBJ1-6,TRBV4-1,NA,NA,TGCGCCAGCAGCCAAGCCACAGGTTATACCTATTCACCCCTCCACTTT,CASSQATGYTYSPLHF
TRBJ2-5,TRBV3-1/TRBV3-2,NA,NA,TGTGCCAGCAGCCCAGGGGTTCGGGGGGACGGGGAGACCCAGTACTTC,CASSPGVRGDGETQYF
TRBJ1-1,TRBV19,TRBD1,NA,TGTGCCAGTAGTAGGACAGGGGTAAACACTGAAGCTTTCTTT,CASSRTGVNTEAFF
TRBJ2-7,TRBV5-1,TRBD2,few,TGCGCCAGCAGCTTGGGCACCGGGACTACCTCCTACGAGCAGTACTTC,CASSLGTGTTSYEQYF
TRBJ2-5,TRBV9,TRBD2,NA,TGTGCCAGCAGCGTAGCGGGAGGAGAGACCCAGTACTTC,CASSVAGGETQYF
TRBJ1-4,TRBV9,NA,NA,TGTGCCAGCAGCGTCCGAGGGAGGGAGAATGAAAAACTGTTTTTT,CASSVRGRENEKLFF
TRBJ1-5,TRBV7-2,NA,once,TGTGCCAGCAGCTCCGGGGGAATTAGCAATCAGCCCCAGCATTTT,CASSSGGISNQPQHF